The clone carrying this TCR beta chain was observed a handful of times. Germline values: CDR1 SGHVS, CDR2 FNYEAQ. The CDR3 is 15 residues long. V was cut by 2 bases and J by 6 bases, with 14 bases left in between. Primers: 60 Vbeta forward and 13 Jbeta reverse. Profiled with immunoSEQ multiplex PCR; TCRdb holds only in-frame clones, not every one. Found here are roughly 200,000 clones, roughly 13% of them singletons; the top ten hold about 8%. The sample originates from a study of cytomegalovirus exposure and HLA in healthy donors. V and J are TRBV7-6 and TRBJ1-5; D is possibly TRBD1 (6 bases). The sequencing sample was made of PBMCs. This clonotype originated in a man aged 50-59 years in good health and CMV-seropositive. CDR3 bases: TGTGCCAGCAGCTTAAATTCGGGGGGCGGTCAGCCCCAGCATTTT. Amino acid sequence: CASSLNSGGGQPQHF.